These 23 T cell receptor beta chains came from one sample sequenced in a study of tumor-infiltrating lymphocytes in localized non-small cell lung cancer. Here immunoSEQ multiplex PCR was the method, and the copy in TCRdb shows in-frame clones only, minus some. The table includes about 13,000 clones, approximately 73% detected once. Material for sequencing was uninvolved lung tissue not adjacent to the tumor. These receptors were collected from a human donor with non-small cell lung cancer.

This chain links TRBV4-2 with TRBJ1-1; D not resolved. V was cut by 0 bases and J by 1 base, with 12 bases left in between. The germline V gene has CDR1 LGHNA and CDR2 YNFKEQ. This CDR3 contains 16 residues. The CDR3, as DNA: TGTGCCAGCAGCCAAGATCACGAGGGAGGGAACACTGAAGCTTTCTTT. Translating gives CASSQDHEGGNTEAFF.

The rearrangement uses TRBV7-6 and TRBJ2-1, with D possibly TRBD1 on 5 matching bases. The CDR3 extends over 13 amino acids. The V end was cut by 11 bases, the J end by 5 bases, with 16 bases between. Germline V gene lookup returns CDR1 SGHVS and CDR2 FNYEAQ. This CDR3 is CAVGQGLDNEQFF. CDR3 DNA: TGTGCCGTGGGGCAGGGCCTAGACAATGAGCAGTTCTTC.

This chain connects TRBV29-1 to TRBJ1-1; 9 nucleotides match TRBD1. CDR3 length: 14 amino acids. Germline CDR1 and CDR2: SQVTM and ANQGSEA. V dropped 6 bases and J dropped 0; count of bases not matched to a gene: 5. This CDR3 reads CSVPDRGMNTEAFF. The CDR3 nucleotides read TGCAGCGTCCCTGACAGGGGGATGAACACTGAAGCTTTCTTT.

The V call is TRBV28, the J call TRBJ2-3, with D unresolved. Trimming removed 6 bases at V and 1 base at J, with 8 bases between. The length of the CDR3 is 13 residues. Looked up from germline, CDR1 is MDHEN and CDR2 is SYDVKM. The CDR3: CASSHGGTDTQYF. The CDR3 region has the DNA TGTGCCAGCAGCCACGGAGGCACAGATACGCAGTATTTT.

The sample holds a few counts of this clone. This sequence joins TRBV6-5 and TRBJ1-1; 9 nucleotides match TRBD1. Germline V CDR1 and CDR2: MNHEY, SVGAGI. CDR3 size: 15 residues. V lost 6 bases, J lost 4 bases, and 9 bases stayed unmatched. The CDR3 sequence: CASSRVGQGTTEAFF. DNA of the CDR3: TGTGCCAGCAGCCGAGTTGGACAGGGGACCACTGAAGCTTTCTTT.

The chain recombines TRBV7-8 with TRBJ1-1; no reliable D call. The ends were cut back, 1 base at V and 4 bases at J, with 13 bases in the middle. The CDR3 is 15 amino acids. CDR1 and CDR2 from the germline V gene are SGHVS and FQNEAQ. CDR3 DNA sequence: TGTGCCAGCAGCTTAGAGCGGGCGGTGGGCACTGAAGCTTTCTTT. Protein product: CASSLERAVGTEAFF.

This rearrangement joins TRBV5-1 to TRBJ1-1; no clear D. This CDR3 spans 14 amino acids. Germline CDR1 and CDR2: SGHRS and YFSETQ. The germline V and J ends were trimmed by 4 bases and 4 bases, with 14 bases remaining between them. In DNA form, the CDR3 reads TGCGCCAGCAGCCCCCGGCCCTACGGCACTGAAGCTTTCTTT. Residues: CASSPRPYGTEAFF.

CDR3 in amino acids: CSVVPPANYGYTF. In DNA form, the CDR3 reads TGCAGCGTTGTGCCACCCGCTAACTATGGCTACACCTTC. The chain couples TRBV29-1 to TRBJ1-2; no clear D gene. Per the germline V gene, CDR1 is SQVTM and CDR2 is ANQGSEA. V was pared by 4 bases and J by 0 bases, with 9 bases between. The CDR3 spans 13 residues. The whole variable domain, filled in from reference TRBV29-1 and TRBJ1-2, reads SAVISQKPSRDICQRGTSLTIQCQVDSQVTMMFWYRQQPGQSLTLIATANQGSEATYESGFVIDKFPISRPNLTFSTLTVSNMSPEDSSIYLCSVVPPANYGYTFGSGTRLTVV.

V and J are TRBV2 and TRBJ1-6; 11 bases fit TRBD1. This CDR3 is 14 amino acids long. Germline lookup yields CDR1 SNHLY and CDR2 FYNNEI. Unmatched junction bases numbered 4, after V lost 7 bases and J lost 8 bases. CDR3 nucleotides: TGTGCCAGCAAGCGGACAGGGGGCGATTCACCCCTCCACTTT. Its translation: CASKRTGGDSPLHF.

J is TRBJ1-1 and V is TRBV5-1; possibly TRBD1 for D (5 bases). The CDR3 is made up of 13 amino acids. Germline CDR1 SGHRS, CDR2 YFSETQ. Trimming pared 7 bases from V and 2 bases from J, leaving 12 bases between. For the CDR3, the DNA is TGCGCCAGCTACAGGACGGCCAACACTGAAGCTTTCTTT. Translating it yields CASYRTANTEAFF.

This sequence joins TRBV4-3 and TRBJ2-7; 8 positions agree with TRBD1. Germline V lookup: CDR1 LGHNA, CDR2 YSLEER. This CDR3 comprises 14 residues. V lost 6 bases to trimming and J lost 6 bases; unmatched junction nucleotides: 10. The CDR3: CASSLGQGAIEQYF. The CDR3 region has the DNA TGCGCCAGCAGTCTAGGGCAGGGGGCTATCGAGCAGTACTTC.

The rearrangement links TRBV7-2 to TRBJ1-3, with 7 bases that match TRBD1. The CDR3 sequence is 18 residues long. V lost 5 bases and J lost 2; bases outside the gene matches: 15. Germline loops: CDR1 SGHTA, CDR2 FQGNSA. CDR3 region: CASSPYHGQAGTGNTIYF. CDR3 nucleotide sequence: TGTGCCAGCAGCCCCTACCATGGACAGGCGGGCACTGGAAACACCATATATTTT.

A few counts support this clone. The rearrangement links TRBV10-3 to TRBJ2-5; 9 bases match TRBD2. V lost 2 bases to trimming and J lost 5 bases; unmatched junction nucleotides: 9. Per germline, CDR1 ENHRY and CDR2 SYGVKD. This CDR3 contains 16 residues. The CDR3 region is CAISEGSGGSGETQYF. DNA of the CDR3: TGTGCCATCAGTGAGGGTAGCGGGGGTTCCGGGGAGACCCAGTACTTC.

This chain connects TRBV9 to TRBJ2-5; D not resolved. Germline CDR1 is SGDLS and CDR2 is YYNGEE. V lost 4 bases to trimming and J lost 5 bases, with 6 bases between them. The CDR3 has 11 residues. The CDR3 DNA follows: TGTGCCAGCAGCAGTGGCGAGACCCAGTACTTC. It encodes CASSSGETQYF.

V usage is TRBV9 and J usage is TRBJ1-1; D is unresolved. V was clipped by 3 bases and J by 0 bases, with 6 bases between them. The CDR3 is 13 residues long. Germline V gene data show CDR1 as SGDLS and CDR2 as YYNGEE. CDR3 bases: TGTGCCAGCAGCGGGGCCTTGAACACTGAAGCTTTCTTT. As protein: CASSGALNTEAFF.

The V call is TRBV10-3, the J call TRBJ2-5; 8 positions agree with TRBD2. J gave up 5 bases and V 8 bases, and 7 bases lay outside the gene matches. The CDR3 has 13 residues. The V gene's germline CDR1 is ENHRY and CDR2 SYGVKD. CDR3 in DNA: TGTGCCATCCGGGTAGCGGGGTTGGAGACCCAGTACTTC. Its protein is CAIRVAGLETQYF.

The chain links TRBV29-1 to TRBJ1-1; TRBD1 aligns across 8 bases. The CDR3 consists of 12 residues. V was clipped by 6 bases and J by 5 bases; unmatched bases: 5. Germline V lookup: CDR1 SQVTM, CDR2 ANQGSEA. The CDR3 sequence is CSVIRGRTEAFF. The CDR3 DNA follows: TGCAGCGTGATCAGGGGGCGAACTGAAGCTTTCTTT.

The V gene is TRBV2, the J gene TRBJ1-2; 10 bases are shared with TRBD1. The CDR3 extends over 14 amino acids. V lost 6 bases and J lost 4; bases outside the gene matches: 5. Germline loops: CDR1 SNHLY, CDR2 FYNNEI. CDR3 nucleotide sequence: TGTGCCAGCAGCCCGGGACAGGGGATCTATGGCTACACCTTC. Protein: CASSPGQGIYGYTF.

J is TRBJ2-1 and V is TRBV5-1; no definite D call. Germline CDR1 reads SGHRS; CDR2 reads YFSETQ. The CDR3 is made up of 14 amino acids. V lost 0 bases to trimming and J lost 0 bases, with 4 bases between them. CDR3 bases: TGCGCCAGCAGCTTGGGCTACTCCTACAATGAGCAGTTCTTC. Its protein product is CASSLGYSYNEQFF.

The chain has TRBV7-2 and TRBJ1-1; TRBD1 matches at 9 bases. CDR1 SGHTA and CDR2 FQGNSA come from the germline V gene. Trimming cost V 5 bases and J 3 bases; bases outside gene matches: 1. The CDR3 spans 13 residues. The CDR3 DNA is TGTGCCAGCAGCCGGGACAGGGACACTGAAGCTTTCTTT. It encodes CASSRDRDTEAFF.

This CDR3 reads CASSFGQATDTQYF. As DNA, the CDR3 is TGTGCCAGCAGCTTCGGACAGGCCACAGATACGCAGTATTTT. The chain recombines TRBV7-3 with TRBJ2-3, with 7 bases matching TRBD1. This CDR3 region has 14 residues. V shed 3 bases and J 2 bases; nucleotides not matched to a gene: 2. Germline-derived CDR1 and CDR2 are SGHTA and FQGTGA. The complete variable domain, with remaining parts taken from reference TRBV7-3 and TRBJ2-3, reads GAGVSQTPSNKVTEKGKYVELRCDPISGHTALYWYRQSLGQGPEFLIYFQGTGAADDSGLPNDRFFAVRPEGSVSTLKIQRTERGDSAVYLCASSFGQATDTQYFGPGTRLTVL.

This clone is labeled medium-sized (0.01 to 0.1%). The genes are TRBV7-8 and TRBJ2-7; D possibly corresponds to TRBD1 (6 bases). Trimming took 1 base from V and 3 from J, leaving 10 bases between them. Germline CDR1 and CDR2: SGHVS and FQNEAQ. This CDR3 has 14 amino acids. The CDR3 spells CASSLGTVNYEQYV. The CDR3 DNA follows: TGTGCCAGCAGCTTAGGGACAGTTAACTACGAGCAGTACGTC.

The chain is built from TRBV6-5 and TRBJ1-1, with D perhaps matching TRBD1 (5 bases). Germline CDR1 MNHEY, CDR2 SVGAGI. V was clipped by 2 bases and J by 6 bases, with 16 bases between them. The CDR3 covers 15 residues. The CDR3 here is CASSYTQGLGAEAFF. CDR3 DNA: TGTGCCAGCAGTTACACTCAGGGCTTGGGGGCTGAAGCTTTCTTT.